Below, 6 T cell receptor beta chains from the same sample are listed, as sequenced in a study of cytomegalovirus exposure and HLA in healthy donors. Researchers ran the PCR with 60 Vbeta and 13 Jbeta primers. Repertoires were generated with immunoSEQ multiplex PCR, while TCRdb's copy carries only in-frame clones and drops some. The sample yields 60,000 to 70,000 clones, around 80% seen once. The sequenced sample was PBMCs. The receptors stem from a woman in her twenties or thirties in good health and CMV-seronegative.

J is TRBJ1-2 and V is TRBV6-5, with D unclear. From germline, CDR1 is MNHEY and CDR2 SVGAGI. V dropped 8 bases and J dropped 4 bases, with 14 bases sitting between them. The CDR3 runs to 13 residues. This CDR3 is CASANPGPYGYTF. The CDR3, as DNA: TGTGCCAGCGCCAACCCGGGTCCCTATGGCTACACCTTC.

The rearrangement uses TRBV10-1 and TRBJ2-7; D uncertain. The CDR3 has 14 amino acids. V lost 4 bases to trimming and J lost 0 bases, with 10 bases between them. Germline-derived CDR1 and CDR2 are WNHNN and SYGVQD (reference sequence). The CDR3 DNA reads TGCGCCAGCAGTGCTTCCACTTTCTCCTACGAGCAGTACTTC. It encodes CASSASTFSYEQYF.

This sequence joins TRBV30 and TRBJ1-2, with TRBD1 identical over 8 bases. The germline V gene encodes CDR1 GTSNPN and CDR2 SVGIG (reference sequence). CDR3 length: 19 residues. J was trimmed by 3 bases and V by 0 bases; bases with no gene match: 18. The DNA for the CDR3 is TGTGCCTGGAGTGTACGAAAGGGGACAGGCAATGTAATGGACTATGGCTACACCTTC. Translating gives CAWSVRKGTGNVMDYGYTF.

This clone was detected once. The V gene is TRBV4-1, the J gene TRBJ2-5, with 12 bases that match TRBD2. There are 17 residues in the CDR3. Trimming at V came to 3 bases and at J to 2 bases, leaving 7 bases not matched to a gene. The germline V gene encodes CDR1 MGHRA and CDR2 YSYEKL. CDR3 bases: TGCGCCAGCAGCCAGGGACCGACTAGCGGGGGACAAGAGACCCAGTACTTC. Amino acids: CASSQGPTSGGQETQYF.

V gene TRBV5-1 combines with J gene TRBJ2-7; D is unresolved. CDR3 length: 14 amino acids. Per germline, CDR1 SGHRS and CDR2 YFSETQ. Trimming took off 0 bases at V and 6 bases at J, with 13 bases between the two ends. The CDR3 DNA reads as TGCGCCAGCAGCTTGGTGGAGTCCGGAGCCGAGCAGTACTTC. Its translation: CASSLVESGAEQYF.

The V gene is TRBV4-1, the J gene TRBJ1-1; weak D call: TRBD1 (5 bases). The CDR3 loop spans 17 amino acids. V was cut by 1 base and J by 1 base, with 16 bases left in between. Per the germline V gene, CDR1 is MGHRA and CDR2 is YSYEKL. CDR3: CASSQGGVAGSNTEAFF. In DNA form, the CDR3 reads TGCGCCAGCAGCCAAGGAGGGGTAGCGGGCTCGAACACTGAAGCTTTCTTT.